A single sample gave rise to the 32 T cell receptor beta chains below, sequenced in a study of technical replicates of blood from a handful of donors. TCRdb keeps only in-frame clones here, not all; method: immunoSEQ multiplex PCR. The sample records around 70,000 clones, nearly 98% being singletons. The specimen was T cells isolated from PBMCs. These receptors originate from a human donor in good health.

The chain has TRBV11-3 and TRBJ2-1, with a possible D match to TRBD1 (5 bases). Germline values: CDR1 SGHNT, CDR2 YENEEA. With 5 bases removed from V and 6 bases from J, the gap between germline ends came to 11 bases. This CDR3 has 13 amino acids. For the CDR3, the DNA is TGTGCCAGCAGCCTGGCCAGGGTCAATGAGCAGTTCTTC. Its protein is CASSLARVNEQFF.

Only one count was recorded for this clone. This CDR3 is CATLSGTVHEQYF. In DNA form, the CDR3 reads TGTGCCACCCTCAGCGGGACTGTACACGAGCAGTACTTC. The chain links TRBV28 to TRBJ2-7; 7 bases line up with TRBD2. The CDR3 has 13 residues. Germline CDR1 reads MDHEN; CDR2 reads SYDVKM. V lost 10 bases and J lost 5; bases outside the gene matches: 11.

This chain uses TRBV2 with TRBJ2-1; TRBD1 might be the D (6 bases). CDR3 length: 11 amino acids. V was trimmed by 11 bases and J by 5 bases, leaving 10 bases between them. CDR1 SNHLY and CDR2 FYNNEI come from the germline V gene. The CDR3 sequence is CAVTGNNEQFF. In nucleotides, the CDR3 is TGTGCCGTTACAGGGAACAATGAGCAGTTCTTC.

The rearrangement uses TRBV5-1 and TRBJ2-7; D unclear. The V end was cut by 4 bases, the J end by 2 bases, with 13 bases between. This CDR3 region has 14 residues. The germline CDR1 and CDR2 sequences are SGHRS and YFSETQ. CDR3 DNA sequence: TGCGCCAGCAGCCCCACTAAAAAGGCCTACGAGCAGTACTTC. It yields the protein CASSPTKKAYEQYF.

The rearrangement links TRBV27 to TRBJ1-5; D gene uncertain. CDR1 and CDR2 (germline): MNHEY, SMNVEV (reference sequence). The length of the CDR3 is 14 residues. The V end lost 10 bases, the J end lost 0 bases, and 13 bases lay between the germline ends. The CDR3 coding sequence is TGTGCCACCCAGGATGGTTATAGCAATCAGCCCCAGCATTTT. Amino acids: CATQDGYSNQPQHF.

This clone was counted a single time. The chain carries TRBV9 and TRBJ2-2, with 7 bases lining up with TRBD1. The CDR3 totals 15 residues. The germline V gene encodes CDR1 SGDLS and CDR2 YYNGEE. Trimming took 0 bases from V and 6 from J; bases not matched to a gene: 5. The CDR3 here is CASSVGGGNAGELFF. CDR3 nucleotides: TGTGCCAGCAGCGTAGGAGGGGGCAATGCCGGGGAGCTGTTTTTT.

This chain links TRBV9 with TRBJ2-7, with a weak D call TRBD2 (6 bases). Trimming cost V 4 bases and J 6 bases, with 17 bases left between them. CDR3 length: 14 residues. The germline CDR1 and CDR2 sequences are SGDLS and YYNGEE. CDR3 DNA: TGTGCCAGCAGCTCCTATGGGGGAGGCAGCGAGCAGTACTTC. Amino acid sequence: CASSSYGGGSEQYF.

A note on this clone: Within the sample, other DNA sequences also encode this same CDR3. The V gene is TRBV5-1, the J gene TRBJ1-1; D is possibly TRBD1 (5 bases). The germline V gene encodes CDR1 SGHRS and CDR2 YFSETQ. The CDR3 has 13 residues. With 0 bases removed from V and 5 bases from J, the gap between germline ends came to 8 bases. CDR3 in DNA: TGCGCCAGCAGCTTGGAAGGGGTAACTGAAGCTTTCTTT. It is translated as CASSLEGVTEAFF.

The J gene is TRBJ2-5, the V gene TRBV6-1; no reliable D call. The germline V gene has CDR1 MNHNS and CDR2 SASEGT. The CDR3 length is 14 residues. Trimming removed 2 bases at V and 3 bases at J, with 10 bases between. The CDR3, as DNA: TGTGCCAGCAGTGAACCTGGTCTAGAAGAGACCCAGTACTTC. It is translated as CASSEPGLEETQYF.

The rearrangement links TRBV10-3 to TRBJ1-4; possibly TRBD1 for D (5 bases). The CDR3 contains 15 residues. V was shortened by 4 bases and J by 0 bases, with 9 bases between the two germline ends. Germline-derived CDR1 and CDR2 are ENHRY and SYGVKD. CDR3 region: CAISAGASTNEKLFF. In nucleotides, the CDR3 is TGTGCCATCAGTGCTGGGGCGTCAACTAATGAAAAACTGTTTTTT.

The chain joins TRBV28 to TRBJ2-5, with D possibly matching TRBD1 (6 bases). V was clipped by 3 bases and J by 5 bases, with 31 bases between them. The CDR3 is 20 amino acids. Germline lookup yields CDR1 MDHEN and CDR2 SYDVKM. The chain's CDR3 is CASSLAGLVTGTTAGETQYF. The DNA for the CDR3 is TGTGCCAGCAGTTTGGCCGGATTAGTCACCGGGACAACGGCAGGGGAGACCCAGTACTTC.

The J gene is TRBJ2-7, the V gene TRBV9; 12 nucleotides line up with TRBD1. V lost 2 bases, J lost 4 bases, and 4 bases stayed unmatched. The V gene's germline CDR1 is SGDLS and CDR2 YYNGEE. The CDR3 consists of 15 residues. The CDR3 sequence is CASSVRDRGLYEQYF. CDR3 DNA: TGTGCCAGCAGCGTTAGGGACAGGGGGCTATACGAGCAGTACTTC.

The chain joins TRBV19 to TRBJ2-7; 11 nucleotides match TRBD2. V lost 7 bases and J lost 2; bases outside the gene matches: 19. The CDR3 totals 19 residues. Germline CDR1 reads LNHDA; CDR2 reads SQIVND (reference sequence). CDR3 nucleotides: TGTGCCAGTAACTCCGGCTTAGGACTAGCGGGTGCAGGAGCCTACGAGCAGTACTTC. Its protein product is CASNSGLGLAGAGAYEQYF.

The chain links TRBV7-2 to TRBJ2-2; D is perhaps TRBD1 (6 bases). V was clipped by 5 bases and J by 4 bases, with 11 bases between them. Per germline, CDR1 SGHTA and CDR2 FQGNSA. The CDR3 consists of 14 residues. The CDR3 nucleotides are TGTGCCAGCAGCGATACAGGGCCCACCGGGGAGCTGTTTTTT. This encodes CASSDTGPTGELFF.

This clone was picked up a small number of times. The rearrangement uses TRBV6-6 and TRBJ1-4, with TRBD1 matching over 8 bases. This CDR3 region has 14 residues. Germline V gene data show CDR1 as MNHNY and CDR2 as SVGAGI (reference sequence). Trimming removed 5 bases from V and 6 bases from J; junction bases left unmatched: 5. CDR3 protein: CASSRTGHYEKLFF. CDR3 DNA: TGTGCCAGCAGTAGGACAGGGCACTATGAAAAACTGTTTTTT.

The chain employs TRBV27 and TRBJ1-4; TRBD1 might be the D (6 bases). With 7 bases removed from V and 6 bases from J, the gap between germline ends came to 18 bases. The CDR3 consists of 15 residues. CDR1 MNHEY and CDR2 SMNVEV come from the germline V gene (reference sequence). The DNA for the CDR3 is TGTGCCAGCAAAACTCAGGGGTTCTTCGATGAAAAACTGTTTTTT. Translating gives CASKTQGFFDEKLFF.

V and J are TRBV11-3 and TRBJ2-7, with D maybe TRBD1 (6 bases). The CDR3 has 14 amino acids. Germline V gives CDR1 SGHNT, CDR2 YENEEA. V was shortened by 5 bases and J by 5 bases, with 16 bases between the two germline ends. CDR3 protein: CASSPRDIDHEQYF. In nucleotides, the CDR3 is TGTGCCAGCAGCCCACGGGACATTGACCACGAGCAGTACTTC.

V and J are TRBV20-1 and TRBJ2-5; D might be TRBD1 (5 bases). V was shortened by 6 bases and J by 4 bases, with 9 bases between the two germline ends. CDR1 is DFQATT, CDR2 SNEGSKA, per germline (reference sequence). CDR3 length: 11 amino acids. CDR3 sequence (DNA): TGCAGTGCGCAGCAGGGAGAGACCCAGTACTTC. Residues: CSAQQGETQYF.

The chain has TRBV7-9 and TRBJ1-1, with 7 bases that match TRBD1. Germline V gene lookup returns CDR1 SEHNR and CDR2 FQNEAQ (reference sequence). The ends lost 5 bases at V and 2 bases at J; junction bases unmatched: 11. CDR3 length equals 16 residues. CDR3 in DNA: TGTGCCAGCAGCCAGGCAGGGGGGCATATCAACACTGAAGCTTTCTTT. The encoded protein is CASSQAGGHINTEAFF. The whole variable domain, filled in from reference TRBV7-9 and TRBJ1-1, reads DTGVSQNPRHKITKRGQNVTFRCDPISEHNRLYWYRQTLGQGPEFLTYFQNEAQLEKSRLLSDRFSAERPKGSFSTLEIQRTEQGDSAMYLCASSQAGGHINTEAFFGQGTRLTVV.

This rearrangement joins TRBV2 to TRBJ1-1, with a tentative D call TRBD1 (6 bases). V was cut by 10 bases and J by 10 bases, with 19 bases left in between. The CDR3 is 12 residues long. CDR1 and CDR2 (germline): SNHLY, FYNNEI. CDR3 residues: CAIDRGGPGAFF. CDR3 coding DNA: TGTGCCATTGATAGGGGGGGCCCGGGAGCTTTCTTT.

This clone was seen only once. The genes are TRBV30 and TRBJ2-5; D not resolved. V gave up 1 base and J gave up 5 bases, with 11 bases separating them. Per the germline V gene, CDR1 is GTSNPN and CDR2 is SVGIG (reference sequence). The CDR3 consists of 13 residues. The CDR3 loop reads CAWSASSRETQYF. In DNA form, the CDR3 reads TGTGCCTGGAGTGCGTCCAGCAGGGAGACCCAGTACTTC.

This CDR3 is CARYSNQPQHF. The CDR3 region has the DNA TGTGCCCGGTATAGCAATCAGCCCCAGCATTTT. The chain links TRBV21-1 to TRBJ1-5. TRBV21-1 is a pseudogene segment. This CDR3 region has 11 residues.

This chain uses TRBV13 with TRBJ1-2; possibly TRBD1 for D (6 bases). The CDR3 sequence is 14 residues long. V was cut by 0 bases and J by 5 bases, with 10 bases left in between. In germline, CDR1 is PRHDT, CDR2 FYEKMQ (reference sequence). The CDR3 sequence: CASSLGQGFYGYTF. CDR3 DNA: TGTGCCAGCAGCTTAGGACAGGGCTTTTATGGCTACACCTTC.

The chain uses TRBV5-6 and TRBJ2-2; TRBD2 aligns across 10 bases. Losses at the gene ends were 0 bases for V and 7 bases for J; bases not matched to a gene: 6. Germline lookup yields CDR1 SGHDT and CDR2 YYEEEE. This CDR3 contains 16 residues. As DNA, the CDR3 is TGTGCCAGCAGCTTGGCGCTAGCGGGAGTGCACGGGGAGCTGTTTTTT. Its translation: CASSLALAGVHGELFF.

This clone occurred once. V is TRBV14 and J is TRBJ2-7, with D tentatively TRBD2 (5 bases). Trimming took 5 bases from V and 2 from J, leaving 13 bases between them. The CDR3 runs 14 residues. From germline, CDR1 is SGHDN and CDR2 FVKESK. The DNA for the CDR3 is TGTGCCAGCAGCGAAGGACTGGGAGCCTACGAGCAGTACTTC. Translating gives CASSEGLGAYEQYF. Together with reference TRBV14 and TRBJ2-7, the CDR3 gives the full variable domain: EAGVTQFPSHSVIEKGQTVTLRCDPISGHDNLYWYRRVMGKEIKFLLHFVKESKQDESGMPNNRFLAERTGGTYSTLKVQPAELEDSGVYFCASSEGLGAYEQYFGPGTRLTVT.

The V call is TRBV6-6, the J call TRBJ2-5; no reliable D call. The germline V gene encodes CDR1 MNHNY and CDR2 SVGAGI (reference sequence). This CDR3 has 12 residues. Trimming removed 6 bases from V and 1 base from J, with 6 bases in between. CDR3: CASSPSQETQYF. CDR3 bases: TGTGCCAGCAGCCCCAGCCAAGAGACCCAGTACTTC.

The chain has TRBV5-6 and TRBJ1-5, with a possible D match to TRBD1 (5 bases). The CDR3 loop spans 15 amino acids. Germline V CDR1 and CDR2: SGHDT, YYEEEE. Trimming stripped 1 base from V and 3 bases from J, with 11 bases between. CDR3 coding DNA: TGTGCCAGCAGCTTGTCAGGGAGGGACAATCAGCCCCAGCATTTT. Its translation is CASSLSGRDNQPQHF.

The chain recombines TRBV11-3 with TRBJ2-6; D is unclear. Germline V gives CDR1 SGHNT, CDR2 YENEEA. The CDR3 has 15 residues. V lost 3 bases to trimming and J lost 0 bases, with 6 bases between them. CDR3 sequence reads: CASSFVRSGANVLTF. The CDR3 DNA reads as TGTGCCAGCAGCTTCGTGCGCTCTGGGGCCAACGTCCTGACTTTC.

The chain joins TRBV6-5 to TRBJ2-1; 7 bases are a match to TRBD2. Germline trimming cut 5 bases from V and 6 bases from J; bases unmatched to any gene: 7. This CDR3 is built from 14 residues. CDR1 is MNHEY, CDR2 SVGAGI, per germline. The DNA of the CDR3 is TGTGCCAGCAGTGGTATACGGGAGGTCAATGAGCAGTTCTTC. The encoded protein is CASSGIREVNEQFF.

The rearrangement joins TRBV20-1 to TRBJ1-1; 9 nucleotides match TRBD1. This CDR3 region has 10 residues. Germline CDR1 DFQATT, CDR2 SNEGSKA (reference sequence). V lost 6 bases and J lost 7; bases outside the gene matches: 0. The CDR3 DNA reads as TGCAGTGCGGACAGGGGTGAAGCTTTCTTT. As protein: CSADRGEAFF.

The chain's CDR3 is CSVVSFNEKLFF. DNA of the CDR3: TGCAGCGTTGTTTCCTTTAATGAAAAACTGTTTTTT. The chain employs TRBV29-1 and TRBJ1-4; D call uncertain. The CDR3 has 12 residues. The germline V and J ends were trimmed by 4 bases and 4 bases, with 7 bases remaining between them. The V gene's germline CDR1 is SQVTM and CDR2 ANQGSEA.

This chain uses TRBV7-8 with TRBJ1-5; a weak D match, TRBD1 (6 bases). V dropped 4 bases and J dropped 3 bases, with 16 bases sitting between them. Germline lookup yields CDR1 SGHVS and CDR2 FQNEAQ. There are 16 residues in the CDR3. The chain's CDR3 is CASSWRMDRINQPQHF. As DNA, the CDR3 is TGTGCCAGCAGCTGGAGGATGGACAGAATCAATCAGCCCCAGCATTTT.